This T cell receptor beta chain originates from a study of blood T cells in healthy people across ages. Primed by a sample-barcoded 5' primer and a J-beta primer mix, a second PCR proceeded for roughly 6 to 12 cycles. One entry per CDR3 protein results from TCRdb running MiXCR on the 5' RACE reads. Seen here are about 1,800,000 distinct CDR3 sequences, approximately 28% observed once, and the top ten hold 7.7%. V was pared by 3 bases and J by 0 bases, with 7 bases between. This CDR3 contains 15 residues. Germline CDR1 KGHDR, CDR2 SFDVKD. About this clonotype: A read error may be the cause here, since a much bigger clone is one base away.

The material sequenced was blood. The source is a woman aged 30 to 39 in good health. The chain combines TRBV24-1 with TRBJ1-4; possibly TRBD1 for D (5 bases). The CDR3 sequence: CATSDGGTTNEKLFF. For the CDR3, the DNA is TGTGCCACCAGTGATGGGGGAACAACTAATGAAAAACTGTTTTTT.